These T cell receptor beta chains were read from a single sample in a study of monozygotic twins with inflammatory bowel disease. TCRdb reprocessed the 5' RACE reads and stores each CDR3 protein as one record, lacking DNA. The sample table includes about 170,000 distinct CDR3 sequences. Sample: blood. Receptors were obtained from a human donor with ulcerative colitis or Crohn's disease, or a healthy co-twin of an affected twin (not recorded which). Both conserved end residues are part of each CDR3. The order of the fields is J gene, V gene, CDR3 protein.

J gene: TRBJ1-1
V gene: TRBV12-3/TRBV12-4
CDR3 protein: CASSLLTGLSEAFF

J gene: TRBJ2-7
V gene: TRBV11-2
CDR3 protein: CASSLSSGLYEQYF

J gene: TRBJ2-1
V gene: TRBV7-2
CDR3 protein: CASSTTSGSSSEQFF

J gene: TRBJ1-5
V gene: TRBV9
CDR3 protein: CASSVDGGGQPQHF

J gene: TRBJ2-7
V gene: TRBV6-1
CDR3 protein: CAGGQSYEQYF

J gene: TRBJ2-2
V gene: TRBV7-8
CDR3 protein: CASSLGGRPNTGELFF

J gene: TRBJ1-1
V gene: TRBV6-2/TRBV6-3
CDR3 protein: CAGSPGNTEAFF

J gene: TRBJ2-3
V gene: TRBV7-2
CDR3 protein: CASRTQRGTDTQYF

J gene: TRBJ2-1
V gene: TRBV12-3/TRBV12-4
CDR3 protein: CASRGGGSYNEQFF

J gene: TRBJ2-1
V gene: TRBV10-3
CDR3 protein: CAISKGQLYNEQFF

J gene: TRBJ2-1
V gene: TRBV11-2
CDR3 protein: CASSQGTSGNSYNEQFF

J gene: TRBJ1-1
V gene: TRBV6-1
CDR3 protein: CASTYGRGRGTVAFF

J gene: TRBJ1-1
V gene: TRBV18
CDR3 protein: CAAEGPNTEAFF

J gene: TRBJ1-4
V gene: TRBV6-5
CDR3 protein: CASSYTGLDEKLFF

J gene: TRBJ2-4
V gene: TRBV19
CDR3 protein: CASSIDQGRIQYF

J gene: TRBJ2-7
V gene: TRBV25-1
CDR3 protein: CASSDISGQSYEQYF

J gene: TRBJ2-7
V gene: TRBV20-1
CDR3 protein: CSAPKPAEGPYEQYF

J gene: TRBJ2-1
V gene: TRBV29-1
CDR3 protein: CSVDPGAYNEQFF

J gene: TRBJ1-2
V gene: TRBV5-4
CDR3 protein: CASSLAGEFGGYTF

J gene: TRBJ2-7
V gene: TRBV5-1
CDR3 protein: CASSSGQWENEQYF

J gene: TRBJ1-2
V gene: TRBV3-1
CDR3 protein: CASSQGPGLYGYTF

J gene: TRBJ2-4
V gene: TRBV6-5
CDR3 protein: CASSSLTVAKNIQYF

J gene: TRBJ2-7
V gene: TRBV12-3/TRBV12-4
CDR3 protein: CASSKTTYEQYF

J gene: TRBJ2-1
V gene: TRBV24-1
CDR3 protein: CATSDGGRAEQFF

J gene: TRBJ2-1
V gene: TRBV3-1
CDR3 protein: CASSQEMPNREQFF

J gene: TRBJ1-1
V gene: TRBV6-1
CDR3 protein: CASRWDRENTEAFF

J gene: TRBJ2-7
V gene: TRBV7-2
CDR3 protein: CASSFGTSGEQYF

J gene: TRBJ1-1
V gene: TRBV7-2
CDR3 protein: CASSLAKGGVNTEAFF

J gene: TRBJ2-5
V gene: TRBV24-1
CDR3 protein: CATRGGGQETQYF

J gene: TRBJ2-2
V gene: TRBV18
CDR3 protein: CASSSWGLVGTIANTGELFF

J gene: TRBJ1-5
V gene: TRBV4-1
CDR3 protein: CASSQGGPQGKHQPQHF

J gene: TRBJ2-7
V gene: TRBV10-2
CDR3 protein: CASRLSSYEQYF

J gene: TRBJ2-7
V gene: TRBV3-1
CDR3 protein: CASSQQAGGPLYEQYF

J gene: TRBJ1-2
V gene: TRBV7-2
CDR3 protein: CACSSGQFNGYTF

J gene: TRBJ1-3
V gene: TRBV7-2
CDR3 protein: CASSFGENGNTIYF

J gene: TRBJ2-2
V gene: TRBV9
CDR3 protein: CASSPHVRRNTGELFF

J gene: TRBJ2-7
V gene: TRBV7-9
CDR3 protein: CASSLDLAGGTEQYF

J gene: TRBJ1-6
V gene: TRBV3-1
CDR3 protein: CASHDSSSYNSPLHF

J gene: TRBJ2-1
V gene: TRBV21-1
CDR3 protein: CASSARFRDKKFF

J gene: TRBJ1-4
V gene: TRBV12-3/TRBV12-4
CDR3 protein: CASGQINEKLFF

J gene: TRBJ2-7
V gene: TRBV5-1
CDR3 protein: CASSPELGFSHEQYF

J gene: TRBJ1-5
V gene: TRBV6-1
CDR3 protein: CASSDMRDQPQHF

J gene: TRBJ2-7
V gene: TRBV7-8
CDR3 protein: CASSLVETGAARVQYF

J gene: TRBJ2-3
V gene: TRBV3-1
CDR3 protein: CASSQVGTDTQYF

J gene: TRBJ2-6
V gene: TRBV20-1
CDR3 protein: CSAKGSGANVLTF

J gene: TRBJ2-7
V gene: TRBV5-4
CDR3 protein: CASSTDRFSYEQYF